This section outlines one TCR beta chain sequence together with its context. The data belong to a study of yellow fever vaccine responses in identical twins. TCRdb fed the RT-PCR reads into MiXCR, producing one record per CDR3 protein. This table has thousands of distinct CDR3 sequences, roughly 86% appearing once. The germline V gene has CDR1 KGHSH and CDR2 LQKENI. V dropped 5 bases and J dropped 8 bases, with 16 bases sitting between them. This CDR3 spans 14 amino acids. This chain joins TRBV18 and TRBJ2-1; tentatively, D is TRBD1 (7 bases). Sequenced here: T cells from blood (PBMCs), unsorted or a sorted subset (not recorded which), sampled before or after yellow fever vaccination (not recorded which). The origin of this receptor is a woman under 30 who received the yellow fever vaccine. CDR3 protein: CASSSRTGDYEQFF. DNA for the CDR3: TGTGCCAGCTCATCACGAACAGGGGACTATGAGCAGTTCTTC.